Presented here are 2 T cell receptor beta chains from one specimen sequenced in a study of CD8 T cells in Susac syndrome (dated by TCRdb to between 2018 and 2021). Library preparation employed the immunoSEQ multiplex PCR assay. RNA was extracted using the RNeasy kit, and roughly 0.5 to 1 ug of the RNA was reverse transcribed with random hexamers. Using fastp at Q25 and MiXCR, TCRdb reprocessed the public reads and kept productive beta chains. Under each unique CDR3 protein, matching rows form one entry showing the most common genes and DNA. For this sample there are about 77,000 distinct CDR3 sequences; approximately 94% appear just once. Of the sample, roughly 0.56% is held by the ten largest clones. What was sequenced was CD4+ T cells from PBMCs. These receptors were taken from a human donor with Susac syndrome.

This rearrangement joins TRBV6-6 to TRBJ2-3, with a weak D call TRBD1 (6 bases). V dropped 2 bases and J dropped 11 bases, with 14 bases sitting between them. There are 13 residues in the CDR3. Germline loops: CDR1 MNHNY, CDR2 SVGAGI (reference sequence). The CDR3 protein is CASSYPTGRVQYF. DNA of the CDR3: TGTGCCAGCAGTTACCCGACAGGTCGGGTGCAGTATTTT.

CDR3 nucleotides: TGTGCCAGCAGCCAAGGAGGGGTTCAGGGGGCGAGGTCACCCCTCCACTTT. This translates into CASSQGGVQGARSPLHF. The chain carries TRBV3-1 and TRBJ1-6, with 8 bases that match TRBD1. Germline CDR1 and CDR2: LGHDT and YNNKEL (reference sequence). The CDR3 has 17 residues. The V gene end was trimmed by 1 base and the J gene end by 10 bases; junction bases not matched to a gene: 12.